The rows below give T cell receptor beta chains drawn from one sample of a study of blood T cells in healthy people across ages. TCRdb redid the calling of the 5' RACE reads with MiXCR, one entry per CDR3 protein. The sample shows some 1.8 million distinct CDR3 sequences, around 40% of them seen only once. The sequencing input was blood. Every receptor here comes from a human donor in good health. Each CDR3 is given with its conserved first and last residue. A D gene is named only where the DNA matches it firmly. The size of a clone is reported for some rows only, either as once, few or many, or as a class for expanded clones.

CDR3aa: CSARGGRAEKLFF
CDR3nt: TGCAGTGCTAGAGGTGGTCGGGCGGAAAAACTGTTTTTT
v_gene: TRBV20-1
abundance: few
d_gene: .
j_gene: TRBJ1-4

CDR3aa: CASSIGTGKETQYF
CDR3nt: TGTGCCAGCAGCATCGGGACAGGCAAAGAGACCCAGTACTTC
v_gene: TRBV7-8
abundance: .
d_gene: TRBD1
j_gene: TRBJ2-5

CDR3aa: CASRRFTWDRDAFF
CDR3nt: TGTGCCAGCAGACGATTTACCTGGGACAGGGATGCTTTCTTT
v_gene: TRBV13
abundance: .
d_gene: TRBD1
j_gene: TRBJ1-1

CDR3aa: CASSLTEGGTDTQYF
CDR3nt: TGTGCCAGCAGCTTAACAGAGGGGGGCACAGATACGCAGTATTTT
v_gene: TRBV7-3
abundance: few
d_gene: .
j_gene: TRBJ2-3

CDR3aa: CASSPERGQLAFF
CDR3nt: TGTGCCAGCAGTCCAGAAAGGGGACAGTTAGCTTTCTTT
v_gene: TRBV11-2
abundance: .
d_gene: TRBD1
j_gene: TRBJ1-1

CDR3aa: CSAEGTSYEQYF
CDR3nt: TGCAGCGCTGAAGGGACTAGTTACGAGCAGTACTTC
v_gene: TRBV29-1
abundance: few
d_gene: TRBD2
j_gene: TRBJ2-7

CDR3aa: CSASRRTVGELFF
CDR3nt: TGCAGTGCCAGCCGCCGGACGGTCGGGGAGCTGTTTTTT
v_gene: TRBV20-1
abundance: .
d_gene: .
j_gene: TRBJ2-2

CDR3aa: CSVEDVGTAGDYGHTF
CDR3nt: TGCAGCGTTGAAGATGTCGGGACAGCGGGGGACTATGGCCACACCTTC
v_gene: TRBV29-1
abundance: .
d_gene: TRBD1
j_gene: TRBJ1-2

CDR3aa: CASSLMGVWATYEQYF
CDR3nt: TGTGCCAGCAGCTTGATGGGGGTTTGGGCAACCTACGAGCAGTACTTC
v_gene: TRBV5-4
abundance: .
d_gene: .
j_gene: TRBJ2-7

CDR3aa: CASNPDGLSNQPQHF
CDR3nt: TGTGCCAGCAATCCGGACGGGCTTTCTAATCAGCCCCAGCATTTT
v_gene: TRBV28
abundance: .
d_gene: .
j_gene: TRBJ1-5

CDR3aa: CSVVSDSSYEQFF
CDR3nt: TGCAGCGTAGTCTCGGACAGCTCCTACGAGCAGTTCTTC
v_gene: TRBV29-1
abundance: .
d_gene: .
j_gene: TRBJ2-1

CDR3aa: CASSPATGDYEQYF
CDR3nt: TGTGCCAGCAGCCCAGCCACAGGGGACTACGAGCAGTACTTC
v_gene: TRBV11-2
abundance: .
d_gene: TRBD1
j_gene: TRBJ2-7

CDR3aa: CASSVRGWETQYF
CDR3nt: TGTGCCAGCAGCGTTAGAGGGTGGGAGACCCAGTACTTC
v_gene: TRBV9
abundance: few
d_gene: .
j_gene: TRBJ2-5

CDR3aa: CASSQDRLYYGYTF
CDR3nt: TGTGCCAGCAGCCAAGATCGACTGTACTATGGCTACACCTTC
v_gene: TRBV4-2
abundance: few
d_gene: .
j_gene: TRBJ1-2

CDR3aa: CSVTGATSGLTDTQYF
CDR3nt: TGCAGTGTAACAGGGGCCACTAGCGGGCTCACAGATACGCAGTATTTT
v_gene: TRBV20-1
abundance: few
d_gene: TRBD2
j_gene: TRBJ2-3

CDR3aa: CAIRETGRGDTQYF
CDR3nt: TGTGCCATCAGGGAGACCGGACGTGGAGATACGCAGTATTTT
v_gene: TRBV10-3
abundance: .
d_gene: .
j_gene: TRBJ2-3

CDR3aa: CSGGTLFNYGYTF
CDR3nt: TGCAGCGGCGGCACTCTGTTTAACTATGGCTACACCTTC
v_gene: TRBV29-1
abundance: .
d_gene: .
j_gene: TRBJ1-2

CDR3aa: CSVKNMNTEAFF
CDR3nt: TGCAGTGTTAAGAACATGAACACTGAAGCTTTCTTT
v_gene: TRBV20-1
abundance: .
d_gene: .
j_gene: TRBJ1-1

CDR3aa: CATSDPGTSGGTTDTQYF
CDR3nt: TGTGCCACCAGTGATCCCGGGACTAGCGGGGGGACCACAGATACGCAGTATTTT
v_gene: TRBV24-1
abundance: once
d_gene: TRBD2
j_gene: TRBJ2-3

CDR3aa: CASSQDLPPKNIQYF
CDR3nt: TGCGCCAGCAGTCAAGACTTGCCACCCAAAAACATTCAGTACTTC
v_gene: TRBV4-3
abundance: few
d_gene: .
j_gene: TRBJ2-4

CDR3aa: CASSPDTLLNYGYTF
CDR3nt: TGTGCCAGCAGCCCCGACACATTACTAAACTATGGCTACACCTTC
v_gene: TRBV28
abundance: .
d_gene: .
j_gene: TRBJ1-2

CDR3aa: CASSKQVQGQPQHF
CDR3nt: TGTGCCAGCAGCAAACAGGTGCAGGGTCAGCCCCAGCATTTT
v_gene: TRBV5-6
abundance: few
d_gene: .
j_gene: TRBJ1-5

CDR3aa: CASSLGRAGKETQYF
CDR3nt: TGTGCCAGCAGCTTAGGTCGGGCAGGGAAAGAGACCCAGTACTTC
v_gene: TRBV7-2
abundance: .
d_gene: .
j_gene: TRBJ2-5

CDR3aa: CACSLRNSGGLLSSYEQYF
CDR3nt: TGTGCCTGCAGCTTAAGAAATAGCGGGGGATTGCTCTCTTCCTACGAGCAGTACTTC
v_gene: TRBV7-2
abundance: .
d_gene: TRBD2
j_gene: TRBJ2-7

CDR3aa: CASSLWVVSYEQYF
CDR3nt: TGTGCCAGCAGCTTGTGGGTGGTCTCCTACGAGCAGTACTTC
v_gene: TRBV5-6
abundance: few
d_gene: .
j_gene: TRBJ2-7

CDR3aa: CASSLNRGGPYLYGYTF
CDR3nt: TGTGCCAGCAGTCTAAACCGCGGGGGCCCCTACCTCTATGGCTACACCTTC
v_gene: TRBV7-8
abundance: .
d_gene: .
j_gene: TRBJ1-2

CDR3aa: CSASGGVGFQETQYF
CDR3nt: TGCAGTGCTTCGGGGGGCGTAGGATTCCAAGAGACCCAGTACTTC
v_gene: TRBV20-1
abundance: .
d_gene: .
j_gene: TRBJ2-5

CDR3aa: CSVEDRGTGGGKLFF
CDR3nt: TGCAGCGTTGAAGATCGGGGGACAGGGGGCGGAAAACTGTTTTTT
v_gene: TRBV29-1
abundance: few
d_gene: TRBD1
j_gene: TRBJ1-4

CDR3aa: CATSVATYNEQFF
CDR3nt: TGTGCCACCTCGGTTGCAACCTACAATGAGCAGTTCTTC
v_gene: TRBV6-2/TRBV6-3
abundance: .
d_gene: .
j_gene: TRBJ2-1

CDR3aa: CSFDRQNTEAFF
CDR3nt: TGCAGTTTTGACAGACAGAACACTGAAGCTTTCTTT
v_gene: TRBV20-1
abundance: .
d_gene: .
j_gene: TRBJ1-1

CDR3aa: CASQQGPYNEQFF
CDR3nt: TGTGCCAGCCAACAGGGTCCCTACAATGAGCAGTTCTTC
v_gene: TRBV19
abundance: .
d_gene: .
j_gene: TRBJ2-1

CDR3aa: CSALDRGDYGYTF
CDR3nt: TGCAGTGCCTTGGACAGGGGGGACTATGGCTACACCTTC
v_gene: TRBV20-1
abundance: few
d_gene: TRBD1
j_gene: TRBJ1-2

CDR3aa: CAGSYNRRQETQYF
CDR3nt: TGTGCCGGCAGTTACAATAGGAGACAAGAGACCCAGTACTTC
v_gene: TRBV6-5
abundance: .
d_gene: .
j_gene: TRBJ2-5

CDR3aa: CASSFPGGAEAFF
CDR3nt: TGTGCCAGCAGTTTCCCAGGAGGGGCTGAAGCTTTCTTT
v_gene: TRBV12-3/TRBV12-4
abundance: .
d_gene: .
j_gene: TRBJ1-1

CDR3aa: CSARGGGLYEQYF
CDR3nt: TGCAGTGCTAGAGGCGGGGGGCTCTACGAGCAGTACTTC
v_gene: TRBV20-1
abundance: .
d_gene: TRBD2
j_gene: TRBJ2-7

CDR3aa: CASSLYSGIQETQYF
CDR3nt: TGTGCCAGCAGCTTATATTCAGGGATCCAAGAGACCCAGTACTTC
v_gene: TRBV11-1
abundance: .
d_gene: .
j_gene: TRBJ2-5

CDR3aa: CSATSGSINEQYF
CDR3nt: TGCAGTGCTACCTCAGGGTCGATCAACGAGCAGTACTTC
v_gene: TRBV20-1
abundance: .
d_gene: .
j_gene: TRBJ2-7

CDR3aa: CATSSVVHEQFF
CDR3nt: TGTGCCACCAGCAGTGTCGTGCATGAGCAGTTCTTC
v_gene: TRBV15
abundance: few
d_gene: .
j_gene: TRBJ2-1

CDR3aa: CASSELSGTGYTF
CDR3nt: TGTGCCAGCAGTGAATTGTCGGGGACTGGCTACACCTTC
v_gene: TRBV25-1
abundance: many
d_gene: .
j_gene: TRBJ1-2

CDR3aa: CASSLPAHPNQPQHF
CDR3nt: TGTGCCAGCAGTTTACCGGCGCACCCTAATCAGCCCCAGCATTTT
v_gene: TRBV28
abundance: .
d_gene: .
j_gene: TRBJ1-5

CDR3aa: CASSPPGRPDLHSNYGYTF
CDR3nt: TGTGCCAGCTCTCCCCCGGGGAGGCCCGACCTACATTCCAACTATGGCTACACCTTC
v_gene: TRBV18
abundance: .
d_gene: .
j_gene: TRBJ1-2

CDR3aa: CATKAAVAETKQFF
CDR3nt: TGTGCCACCAAAGCAGCGGTAGCGGAAACCAAGCAGTTCTTC
v_gene: TRBV2
abundance: .
d_gene: .
j_gene: TRBJ2-1

CDR3aa: CSAIRDSYSNQPQHF
CDR3nt: TGCAGTGCTATCCGTGACAGTTATAGCAATCAGCCCCAGCATTTT
v_gene: TRBV20-1
abundance: .
d_gene: .
j_gene: TRBJ1-5

CDR3aa: CSASTGTGVSTQYF
CDR3nt: TGCAGTGCTAGTACCGGGACAGGGGTTTCGACCCAGTACTTC
v_gene: TRBV20-1
abundance: few
d_gene: TRBD1
j_gene: TRBJ2-5

CDR3aa: CAGSQGQGNEPQHF
CDR3nt: TGCGCCGGCAGCCAAGGACAGGGGAATGAGCCCCAGCATTTT
v_gene: TRBV4-1
abundance: .
d_gene: TRBD1
j_gene: TRBJ1-5

CDR3aa: CATREGLAISYEQYF
CDR3nt: TGTGCCACCAGGGAAGGACTAGCGATTTCCTACGAGCAGTACTTC
v_gene: TRBV27
abundance: .
d_gene: TRBD2
j_gene: TRBJ2-7

CDR3aa: CASSQDYPGLAGGYSTDTQYF
CDR3nt: TGTGCCAGCAGCCAAGATTACCCGGGACTAGCGGGGGGGTATAGCACAGATACGCAGTATTTT
v_gene: TRBV4-2
abundance: few
d_gene: TRBD2
j_gene: TRBJ2-3

CDR3aa: CASSPGTGLSGYTF
CDR3nt: TGTGCCAGCAGCCCAGGGACAGGGTTGAGTGGCTACACCTTC
v_gene: TRBV13
abundance: .
d_gene: TRBD1
j_gene: TRBJ1-2

CDR3aa: CSARVLWATNEQFF
CDR3nt: TGCAGTGCTAGAGTACTCTGGGCCACCAATGAGCAGTTCTTC
v_gene: TRBV20-1
abundance: .
d_gene: .
j_gene: TRBJ2-1

CDR3aa: CASRWGAQDYGYTF
CDR3nt: TGTGCCAGCCGGTGGGGGGCGCAGGACTATGGCTACACCTTC
v_gene: TRBV28
abundance: .
d_gene: .
j_gene: TRBJ1-2

CDR3aa: CASSQALGLEYNEQFF
CDR3nt: TGTGCCAGCAGCCAAGCCCTGGGACTAGAATACAATGAGCAGTTCTTC
v_gene: TRBV4-2
abundance: few
d_gene: TRBD2
j_gene: TRBJ2-1

CDR3aa: CASSYAGLAGGDTGELFF
CDR3nt: TGTGCCAGCAGTTACGCCGGGCTAGCGGGGGGCGACACCGGGGAGCTGTTTTTT
v_gene: TRBV6-5
abundance: .
d_gene: TRBD2
j_gene: TRBJ2-2

CDR3aa: CASSLVGGADTQYF
CDR3nt: TGTGCCAGCAGTTTAGTCGGGGGTGCAGATACGCAGTATTTT
v_gene: TRBV12-3/TRBV12-4
abundance: many
d_gene: .
j_gene: TRBJ2-3

CDR3aa: CASSLGAGAFSYEQYF
CDR3nt: TGTGCCAGCAGTTTAGGGGCGGGGGCCTTCTCCTACGAGCAGTACTTC
v_gene: TRBV27
abundance: once
d_gene: .
j_gene: TRBJ2-7

CDR3aa: CASSPPTGKGEKLFF
CDR3nt: TGTGCCAGCAGCCCACCGACAGGGAAAGGTGAAAAACTGTTTTTT
v_gene: TRBV7-9
abundance: few
d_gene: TRBD1
j_gene: TRBJ1-4

CDR3aa: CAIKGSGFTDTQYF
CDR3nt: TGTGCCATCAAAGGTAGCGGATTCACAGATACGCAGTATTTT
v_gene: TRBV10-3
abundance: .
d_gene: .
j_gene: TRBJ2-3

CDR3aa: CASSQAVAAGETQYF
CDR3nt: TGTGCCAGCAGCCAAGCTGTTGCGGCTGGGGAGACCCAGTACTTC
v_gene: TRBV3-1
abundance: .
d_gene: .
j_gene: TRBJ2-5